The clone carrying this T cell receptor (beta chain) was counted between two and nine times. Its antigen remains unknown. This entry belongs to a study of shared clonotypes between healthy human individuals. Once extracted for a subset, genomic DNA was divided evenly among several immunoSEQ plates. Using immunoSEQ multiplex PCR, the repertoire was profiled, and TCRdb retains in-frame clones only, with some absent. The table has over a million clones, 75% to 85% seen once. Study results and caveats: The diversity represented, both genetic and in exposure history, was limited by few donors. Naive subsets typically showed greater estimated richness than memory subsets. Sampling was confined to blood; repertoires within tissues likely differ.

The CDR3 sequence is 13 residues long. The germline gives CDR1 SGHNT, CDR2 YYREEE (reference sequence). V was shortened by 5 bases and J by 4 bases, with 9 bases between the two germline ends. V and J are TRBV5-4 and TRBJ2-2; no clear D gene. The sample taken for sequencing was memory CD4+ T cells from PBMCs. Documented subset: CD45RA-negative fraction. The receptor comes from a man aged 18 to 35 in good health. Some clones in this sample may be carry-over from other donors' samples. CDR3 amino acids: CASRSRATGELFF. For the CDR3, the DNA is TGTGCCAGCAGGTCAAGAGCCACCGGGGAGCTGTTTTTT.